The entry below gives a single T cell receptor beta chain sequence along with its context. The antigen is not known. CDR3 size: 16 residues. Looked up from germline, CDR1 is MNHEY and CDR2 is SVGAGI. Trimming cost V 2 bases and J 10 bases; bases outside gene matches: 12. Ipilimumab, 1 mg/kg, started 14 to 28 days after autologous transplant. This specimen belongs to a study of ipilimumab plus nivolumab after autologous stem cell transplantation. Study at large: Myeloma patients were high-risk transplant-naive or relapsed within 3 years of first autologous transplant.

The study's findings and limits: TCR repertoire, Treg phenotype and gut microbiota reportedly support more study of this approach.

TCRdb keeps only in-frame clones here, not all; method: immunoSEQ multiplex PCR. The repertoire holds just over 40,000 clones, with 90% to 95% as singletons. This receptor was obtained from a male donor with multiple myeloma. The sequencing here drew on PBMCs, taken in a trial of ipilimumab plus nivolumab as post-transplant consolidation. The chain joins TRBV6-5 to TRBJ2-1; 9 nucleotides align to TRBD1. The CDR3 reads CASSYEAGQGIREQFF. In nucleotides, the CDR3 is TGTGCCAGCAGTTACGAGGCGGGACAGGGTATTCGGGAGCAGTTCTTC.